This T cell receptor (beta chain) was recovered during a study of CD4 T cells in relation to SARS-CoV-2 and coronaviruses. Study as a whole: TCR beta CDR3s were sequenced after approximately 9-day antigen culture of PBMCs. The study's findings and limits: Monoreactive clones expanded significantly more to SARS-CoV-2 than crossreactive clones did. This crossreactivity analysis covered spike protein alone, no other viral proteins.

This clone was counted a single time. The antigen is unknown. Unexposed donor CD4+ T cells date from 2011-2018, before the COVID-19 pandemic. After roughly 9 days of culture, CD4+ T cells were isolated. Testing used SARS-CoV-2 S/N and four cold-coronavirus spikes on unexposed-donor CD4+ T cells, cells permitting. Profiled with immunoSEQ multiplex PCR; TCRdb holds only in-frame clones, not every one. The sample yields about 21,000 clones, approximately 84% seen once. The sample comprised CD4+ T cells from PBMCs, cultured in vitro. The TCR originated in a human donor in good health.

The CDR3 region is CASSLEGRDTEAFF. As DNA, the CDR3 is TGTGCCAGCAGCCTTGAGGGCCGGGACACTGAAGCTTTCTTT. The chain combines TRBV7-9 with TRBJ1-1, with no clear D. Germline CDR1 is SEHNR and CDR2 is FQNEAQ (reference sequence). The CDR3 runs 14 residues. The germline V and J ends were trimmed by 5 bases and 3 bases, with 13 bases remaining between them.